These T cell receptor beta chains were read from a single sample in a study of CD8 T cells in Susac syndrome. A single record per CDR3 protein comes from TCRdb applying MiXCR to the immunoSEQ multiplex PCR reads. The table records 330,000 or so distinct CDR3 sequences, roughly 85% of them present only once. Sample: CD8+ T cells from PBMCs. These receptors were taken from a human donor with multiple sclerosis. The CDR3 runs from the conserved cysteine through the conserved F or W. The order of the fields is D gene, clone size, V gene, J gene, CDR3 DNA, CDR3 protein. D genes are given only for firm matches. Some rows mark clone size as missing; the rest say once, few, many or name a class of expanded clone.

.,.,TRBV30,TRBJ2-7,TGTGCCTGGACTCTGGGAAACGAGCAGTACTTC,CAWTLGNEQYF
.,.,TRBV29-1,TRBJ2-7,TGCAGCGTTGAAGGGGTGGTGGCTCCGGACAGATCAGTCGAGCAGTACTTC,CSVEGVVAPDRSVEQYF
TRBD2,.,TRBV11-2,TRBJ2-3,TGTGCCAGCAGCTGGGGACTAGCGGGGACGGGCACAGATACGCAGTATTTT,CASSWGLAGTGTDTQYF
TRBD2,few,TRBV9,TRBJ2-3,TGTGCCAGCAGCGCTAGCGGCCGTGCAGATACGCAGTATTTT,CASSASGRADTQYF
.,few,TRBV20-1,TRBJ2-5,TGCAGTGCTAGAGATCTCCCCCCAGACTTC,CSARDLPPDF
TRBD2,.,TRBV4-3,TRBJ2-1,TGCGCCAGCAGCGCGACTAGCGGTACTTACAATGAGCAGTTCTTC,CASSATSGTYNEQFF
.,once,TRBV24-1,TRBJ2-2,TGTGCCACCGACAGCAACACCGGGGAGCTGTTTTTT,CATDSNTGELFF
.,.,TRBV27,TRBJ2-7,TGTGCCAGCAGTTTATCGTACAGCCCTCCTCCGTACTACGAGCAGTACTTC,CASSLSYSPPPYYEQYF
TRBD2,.,TRBV20-1,TRBJ2-1,TGCAGTGCTACAGAAGGACTAGCTATCGATGAGCAGTTCTTC,CSATEGLAIDEQFF
.,once,TRBV14,TRBJ2-7,TGTGCCAGCAGCCAAGTGGACGGTCCCTACGAGCAGTACTTC,CASSQVDGPYEQYF
.,.,TRBV9,TRBJ2-1,TGTGCCAGCAGCGTATATCATGCAGGGCGAGGGATTGAGCAGTTCTTC,CASSVYHAGRGIEQFF
.,.,TRBV19,TRBJ2-3,TGTGCCAGTAGTATACAGAAGGCAGATACGCAGTATTTT,CASSIQKADTQYF
.,.,TRBV7-9,TRBJ1-1,TGTGCCAGCAGCCCAGGGCAGGGGTTGGTTGAAGCTTTCTTT,CASSPGQGLVEAFF
.,.,TRBV12-3/TRBV12-4,TRBJ1-1,TGTGCCAGCAGTTTTGGGGTTGGTTACACTGAAGCTTTCTTT,CASSFGVGYTEAFF
.,.,TRBV5-1,TRBJ2-7,TGCGCCAGCAGCTTGGGGGAGACCTACGAGCGGTACTTC,CASSLGETYERYF
.,.,TRBV28,TRBJ2-2,TGTGCCAGCACCCTAAGGGATCCCGCGAACACCGGGGAGCTGTTTTTT,CASTLRDPANTGELFF
.,.,TRBV18,TRBJ1-5,TGTGCCAGCTCACCTTTCCAACCGACGACAGTCTATAGCAATCAGCCCCAGCATTTT,CASSPFQPTTVYSNQPQHF
TRBD1,.,TRBV4-1,TRBJ2-7,TGCGCCAGCGGCCAACTAGGGGGCACCTCCTACGAGCAGTACTTC,CASGQLGGTSYEQYF
.,.,TRBV12-3/TRBV12-4,TRBJ2-1,TGTGCCAGCAGTAGACCAACCAGCAATGAGCAGTTCTTC,CASSRPTSNEQFF
.,.,TRBV29-1,TRBJ1-2,TGCAGCGTTGCACCCAACAGGGCGTATAACTATGGCTACACCTTC,CSVAPNRAYNYGYTF
.,few,TRBV4-1,TRBJ2-1,TGCGCCAGCAGCCAAATCAGGTCCGATGAGCAGTTCTTC,CASSQIRSDEQFF
.,.,TRBV27,TRBJ2-7,TGTGCCAGCAGTTTACTCTCCTCCTCCTACGAGCAGTACTTC,CASSLLSSSYEQYF
.,once,TRBV20-1,TRBJ1-4,TGCAGTCACACAGGGAGGAGTGAAAAACTGTTTTTT,CSHTGRSEKLFF
.,.,TRBV20-1,TRBJ2-7,TGCAGTGCTAGGTACCGGGATCTACCTTACGAGCAGTACTTC,CSARYRDLPYEQYF
TRBD2,few,TRBV6-5,TRBJ2-7,TGTGCCAGCAGTTACTCATCTAGCGGGACCTACGAGCAGTACTTC,CASSYSSSGTYEQYF
.,few,TRBV20-1,TRBJ2-7,TGCAGTGCTAGATTGGGTAGCATGGGCGGGACAATCTACGAGCAGTACTTC,CSARLGSMGGTIYEQYF
.,.,TRBV29-1,TRBJ1-2,TGCAGCGTTGCGGACTATGGCTACACCTTC,CSVADYGYTF
.,once,TRBV7-2,TRBJ2-7,TGTGCCAGCAGCCCGGGCTGGGGTGAGGAAGAGCAGTACTTC,CASSPGWGEEEQYF
TRBD2,.,TRBV7-2,TRBJ2-3,TGTGCCAGCAGCTTAGGGACTAGCGGGACCTTGGGAGATACGCAGTATTTT,CASSLGTSGTLGDTQYF
.,few,TRBV28,TRBJ1-5,TGTGCCAGCAGTGAGGTTTTGAATCAGCCCCAGCATTTT,CASSEVLNQPQHF
.,.,TRBV6-7,TRBJ1-4,TGTGCCAGCAGTTACCCCAACAGATATCGTAATGAAAAACTGTTTTTT,CASSYPNRYRNEKLFF
.,once,TRBV2,TRBJ2-1,TGTGCCAGCAGTGAGTCCCTCCCCCCTTACAATGAGCAGTTCTTC,CASSESLPPYNEQFF
TRBD1,once,TRBV7-2,TRBJ1-2,TGTGCCAGCAGCCCGATGGGACAGATTCCCCTCTATGGCTACACCTTC,CASSPMGQIPLYGYTF
.,.,TRBV7-6,TRBJ1-2,TGTGCCAGCAGCCCCCCCTCTCTTCAGGGACCCAAAAAGGCCCGCTATGGCTACACCTTC,CASSPPSLQGPKKARYGYTF
.,.,TRBV20-1,TRBJ2-7,TGCAGTGCTGTACTCCGGGACACGCTGTCCTACGAGCAGTACTTC,CSAVLRDTLSYEQYF
.,.,TRBV4-3,TRBJ2-7,TGCGCCAGCAGCCAAGATTACAGCCCAAGCTCCTACGAGCAGTACTTC,CASSQDYSPSSYEQYF